This T cell receptor beta chain was sequenced during a study of response to subunit inactivated influenza vaccine. V shed 6 bases and J shed 4 bases, with 12 bases lying between them. Germline V lookup: CDR1 MNHEY, CDR2 SVGEGT. The CDR3 length is 13 residues. MiXCR was run by TCRdb on the RT-PCR reads, yielding one entry per CDR3 protein. The data hold about 520,000 distinct CDR3 sequences, with under 8.5% observed a single time. This clonotype was observed at least ten times. This TCR derives from a man aged 50 to 75 who received an inactivated influenza vaccine. The material sequenced was PBMCs from blood, taken roughly 24 months after vaccination. This chain joins TRBV6-2 or TRBV6-3 and TRBJ1-1; tentative D call: TRBD1 (6 bases). The CDR3 region is CASRHAGATEAFF. CDR3 bases: TGTGCCAGCAGACACGCAGGGGCCACTGAAGCTTTCTTT.